A selection of T cell receptor beta chains follows, all from one sample in a study of shared clonotypes between healthy human individuals. Generated by immunoSEQ multiplex PCR, the TCRdb table keeps only in-frame clones and is missing some. The table includes more than 600,000 clones, just over 90% detected once. The sequencing sample was made of naive CD8+ T cells sorted from blood. The receptor source for this set is a man in his thirties or forties in good health. The CDR3 runs from the conserved cysteine through the conserved F or W. Each record gives: V gene, clone size, J gene, CDR3 protein. The size field is filled for only some rows; it gives once, few, many or a size class.

>TRBV4-3|.|TRBJ2-2
CASSHFVMGSGELFF
>TRBV7-9|.|TRBJ2-3
CASGYEGFTDTQYF
>TRBV27|once|TRBJ2-7
CASSSPDREQYF
>TRBV7-2|.|TRBJ1-3
CASNQLGVSASGNTIYF
>TRBV7-9|once|TRBJ2-1
CASSGGVPPGNEQFF
>TRBV27|.|TRBJ1-1
CASRVTGGTEAFF
>TRBV9|.|TRBJ2-1
CASSSTRTSYNEQFF
>TRBV10-2|.|TRBJ2-7
CASFGLAATSYEQYF
>TRBV6-4|.|TRBJ2-7
CASSDTPGTGEDEQYF
>TRBV29-1|.|TRBJ1-4
CSVGGAIDRQEKLFF
>TRBV7-8|once|TRBJ2-7
CASSFYGQGASEQYF
>TRBV9|.|TRBJ2-1
CASSVVEGFHEQFF
>TRBV27|once|TRBJ1-5
CASSRRGGQPQHF
>TRBV29-1|.|TRBJ1-1
CSVERAGLTEAFF
>TRBV6-5|.|TRBJ1-2
CASSYSGQGGYTF
>TRBV4-3|.|TRBJ2-1
CASSWDRGTNNEQFF
>TRBV9|.|TRBJ2-2
CASSSGPNAGELFF
>TRBV27|.|TRBJ1-1
CASSHQGARYEAFF
>TRBV9|.|TRBJ2-7
CASSFTGTSGSNEQYF
>TRBV28|.|TRBJ2-1
CASSELSSSYNEQFF
>TRBV7-9|.|TRBJ2-7
CASSLEGDSRGYEQYF
>TRBV7-9|.|TRBJ2-5
CASSSTRSYAHGYFETQYF
>TRBV12-2|.|TRBJ2-1
CASRHKGRAEDEQFF
>TRBV5-4|.|TRBJ2-5
CASSLVGLAGLGETQYF
>TRBV5-4|.|TRBJ2-7
CASSLYIGRAQREQYF
>TRBV7-9|.|TRBJ2-7
CASSAAIVGEHF
>TRBV18|.|TRBJ2-1
CASSPSWGSGSSYNEQFF
>TRBV9|.|TRBJ1-2
CASSPRTGDGYTF
>TRBV28|once|TRBJ1-5
CASSFGATPQHF
>TRBV7-9|.|TRBJ2-7
CASSPLPFEQYF
>TRBV6-5|.|TRBJ2-1
CASSYSGDSFYNEQFF
>TRBV28|.|TRBJ2-1
CASRKRTSGSPNEQFF
>TRBV27|.|TRBJ1-2
CASSLAGDGIYGYTF
>TRBV19|few|TRBJ2-7
CASTPDRGESYEQYF
>TRBV21-1|.|TRBJ2-5
CASSKAFCETQYF
>TRBV18|.|TRBJ2-7
CASSHAGLAGGLHEQYF
>TRBV29-1|.|TRBJ1-1
CSVEAHFSSTGRVRNTEAFF
>TRBV5-8|.|TRBJ2-6
CASSPPESISGANVLTF
>TRBV9|.|TRBJ2-1
CASSATGQNNEQFF
>TRBV6-5|.|TRBJ2-1
CASSRTSSDEQFF
>TRBV28|.|TRBJ2-1
CASRGIGLADYNEQFF
>TRBV25-1|.|TRBJ2-1
CASTGGYNEQFF
>TRBV27|.|TRBJ2-7
CASRPGLLYEQYF
>TRBV4-3|.|TRBJ2-1
CASSQDLREQFF
>TRBV2|.|TRBJ1-3
CASSEPTGFSGNTIYF
>TRBV11-2|.|TRBJ1-1
CASSRTGGAGEAFF
>TRBV9|.|TRBJ2-2
CASSVEGQGALATGELFF
>TRBV9|once|TRBJ2-7
CASSLGEGPYEQYF
>TRBV28|.|TRBJ2-7
CASSLWPVQYF
>TRBV27|few|TRBJ2-3
CASPPTSGSTDTQYF
>TRBV5-3|.|TRBJ2-7
CARSLQPTPYYEQYF